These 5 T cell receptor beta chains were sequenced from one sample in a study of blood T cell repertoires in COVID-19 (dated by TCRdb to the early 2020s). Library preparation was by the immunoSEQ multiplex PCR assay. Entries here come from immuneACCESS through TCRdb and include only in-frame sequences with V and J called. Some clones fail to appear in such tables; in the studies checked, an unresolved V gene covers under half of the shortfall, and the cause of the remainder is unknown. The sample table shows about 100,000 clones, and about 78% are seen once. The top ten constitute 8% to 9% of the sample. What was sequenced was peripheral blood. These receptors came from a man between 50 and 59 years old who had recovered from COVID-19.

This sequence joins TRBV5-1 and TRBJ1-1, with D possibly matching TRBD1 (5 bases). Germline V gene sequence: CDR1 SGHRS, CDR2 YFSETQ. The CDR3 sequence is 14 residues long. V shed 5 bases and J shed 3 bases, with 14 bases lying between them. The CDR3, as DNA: TGCGCCAGCAGGTACGCCGAAGGGGACACTGAAGCTTTCTTT. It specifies CASRYAEGDTEAFF.

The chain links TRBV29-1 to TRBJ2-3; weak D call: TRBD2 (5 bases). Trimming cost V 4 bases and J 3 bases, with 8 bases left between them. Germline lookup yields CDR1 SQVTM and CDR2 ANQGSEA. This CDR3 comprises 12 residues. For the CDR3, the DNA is TGCAGCGTTGTGGAGGTGACAGATACGCAGTATTTT. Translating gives CSVVEVTDTQYF.

The CDR3 DNA follows: TGCGCCAGCAGCCAAGGAGATAGAGAGCAGTACTTC. Its protein is CASSQGDREQYF. The chain uses TRBV4-3 and TRBJ2-7; D unclear. Germline loops: CDR1 LGHNA, CDR2 YSLEER. V shed 1 base and J shed 7 bases, with 8 bases lying between them. This CDR3 is 12 amino acids long.

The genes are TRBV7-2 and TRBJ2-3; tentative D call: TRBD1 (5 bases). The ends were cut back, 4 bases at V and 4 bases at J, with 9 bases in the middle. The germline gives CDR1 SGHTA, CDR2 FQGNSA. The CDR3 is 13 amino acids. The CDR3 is CASSSGMADTQYF. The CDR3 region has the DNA TGTGCCAGCAGCTCAGGGATGGCAGATACGCAGTATTTT.

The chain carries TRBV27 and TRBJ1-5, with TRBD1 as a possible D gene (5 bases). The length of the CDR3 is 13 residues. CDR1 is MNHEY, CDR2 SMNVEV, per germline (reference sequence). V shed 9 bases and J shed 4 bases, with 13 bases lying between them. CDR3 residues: CASSGHFNQPQHF. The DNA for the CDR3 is TGTGCCAGTTCAGGGCATTTTAATCAGCCCCAGCATTTT.